Each of the 18 T cell receptor beta chains below was sequenced from the same sample in a study of T cells in tumors after PD-1 blockade. Clones were sequenced by immunoSEQ multiplex PCR, and TCRdb holds only the in-frame ones, with some missing. This sample has 30,000 to 40,000 clones, with over 75% found just once. Sample: PBMCs, taken before anti-PD-1 treatment. The origin of the receptors is a human donor with basal cell carcinoma.

This clone was picked up a small number of times. The chain has TRBV5-1 and TRBJ1-2; D unclear. The CDR3 spans 13 residues. Germline V gene sequence: CDR1 SGHRS, CDR2 YFSETQ. V was trimmed by 0 bases and J by 8 bases, leaving 11 bases between them. This CDR3 is CASSLDGVVGYTF. The CDR3 region has the DNA TGCGCCAGCAGCTTGGACGGAGTGGTCGGCTACACCTTC.

The J gene is TRBJ2-5, the V gene TRBV4-2; no reliable D call. This CDR3 comprises 15 residues. The germline V and J ends were trimmed by 0 bases and 8 bases, with 16 bases remaining between them. Germline CDR1 is LGHNA and CDR2 is YNFKEQ. CDR3 nucleotide sequence: TGTGCCAGCAGCCAAGATAGAGGAAGAGGCGCCACCCAGTACTTC. It translates to CASSQDRGRGATQYF.

J is TRBJ2-1 and V is TRBV5-1; D might be TRBD2 (6 bases). Germline V gene data show CDR1 as SGHRS and CDR2 as YFSETQ. The CDR3 is made up of 15 amino acids. V was shortened by 4 bases and J by 9 bases, with 20 bases between the two germline ends. CDR3 DNA sequence: TGCGCCAGCAGCCCCCTCTTCCAGCGGGTTAGTGAGCAGTTCTTC. Translating gives CASSPLFQRVSEQFF.

V usage is TRBV14 and J usage is TRBJ2-3; 8 bases agree with TRBD1. Trimming took 4 bases from V and 4 from J; bases not matched to a gene: 7. Germline CDR1 reads SGHDN; CDR2 reads FVKESK. CDR3 length: 15 amino acids. Here the CDR3 DNA reads TGTGCCAGCAGCCTCGGACAGGGTTTCGCAGATACGCAGTATTTT. Amino acids: CASSLGQGFADTQYF.

The chain employs TRBV5-1 and TRBJ2-7; no firm D call. Germline V lookup: CDR1 SGHRS, CDR2 YFSETQ. This CDR3 is built from 12 residues. V was pared by 3 bases and J by 3 bases, with 7 bases between. DNA of the CDR3: TGCGCCAGCAGCTCAGACGGCTACGAGCAGTACTTC. Amino acids: CASSSDGYEQYF.

The chain joins TRBV7-2 to TRBJ2-1; 7 bases align to TRBD2. The CDR3 consists of 16 residues. Germline loops: CDR1 SGHTA, CDR2 FQGNSA. V was clipped by 1 base and J by 7 bases; unmatched bases: 10. For the CDR3, the DNA is TGTGCCAGCAGCTTAGTACGCAGCGGGGTCGGGAATGAGCAGTTCTTC. This codes for CASSLVRSGVGNEQFF.

The sample holds a few counts of this clone. The chain joins TRBV5-8 to TRBJ2-7; the match to TRBD1 covers 8 bases. This CDR3 region has 14 residues. The germline CDR1 and CDR2 sequences are SGHTS and YDEGEE. Germline trimming cut 5 bases from V and 1 base from J; bases unmatched to any gene: 5. The CDR3 reads CASRIRDRSYEQYF. CDR3 sequence (DNA): TGTGCCAGCAGGATCCGGGACAGGTCCTACGAGCAGTACTTC.

The chain uses TRBV4-1 and TRBJ2-3; maybe TRBD1 (7 bases). Germline lookup yields CDR1 MGHRA and CDR2 YSYEKL. The V end was cut by 4 bases, the J end by 2 bases, with 10 bases between. This CDR3 has 14 amino acids. In nucleotides, the CDR3 is TGCGCCAGCAGCCGCGGGACAGACACAGATACGCAGTATTTT. Residues: CASSRGTDTDTQYF.

The rearrangement joins TRBV28 to TRBJ2-2; no clear D gene. Germline CDR1 MDHEN, CDR2 SYDVKM. V was cut by 2 bases and J by 4 bases, with 5 bases left in between. The CDR3 has 13 residues. The CDR3 reads CASSLLSTGELFF. The CDR3 DNA is TGTGCCAGCAGTTTACTCAGCACCGGGGAGCTGTTTTTT.

J is TRBJ2-7 and V is TRBV18; D is uncertain. Trimming stripped 3 bases from V and 1 base from J, with 10 bases between. The CDR3 runs 14 residues. Germline CDR1 KGHSH, CDR2 LQKENI. The chain's CDR3 is CASSPLDESYEQYF. DNA of the CDR3: TGTGCCAGCTCACCTCTGGACGAATCCTACGAGCAGTACTTC.

The chain recombines TRBV7-2 with TRBJ2-7; D is perhaps TRBD2 (7 bases). This CDR3 contains 16 residues. CDR1 and CDR2 (germline): SGHTA, FQGNSA. V lost 5 bases and J 2 bases, leaving 19 bases between the germline ends. This CDR3 reads CASSPRGGGGTYEQYF. The CDR3 DNA sequence: TGTGCCAGCAGCCCCCGTGGTGGCGGGGGCACCTACGAGCAGTACTTC.

The chain links TRBV7-2 to TRBJ1-4, with no clear D. Trimming removed 2 bases at V and 4 bases at J, with 14 bases between. CDR3 size: 16 residues. Germline CDR1 and CDR2: SGHTA and FQGNSA. Here the CDR3 reads CASSLQFVVGNEKLFF. In nucleotides, the CDR3 is TGTGCCAGCAGCTTACAGTTTGTCGTGGGTAATGAAAAACTGTTTTTT.

Here the CDR3 DNA reads TGTGCCAGCAGCTTAGGACAGGGTGCTGGCTACACCTTC. It specifies CASSLGQGAGYTF. V is TRBV7-2 and J is TRBJ1-2; 7 positions match TRBD1. Per germline, CDR1 SGHTA and CDR2 FQGNSA. The CDR3 covers 13 residues. The V gene end was trimmed by 1 base and the J gene end by 7 bases; junction bases not matched to a gene: 3.

This chain uses TRBV6-1 with TRBJ2-4, with D unclear. The CDR3 is 18 residues long. CDR1 and CDR2 from the germline V gene are MNHNS and SASEGT. Trimming pared 0 bases from V and 1 base from J, leaving 16 bases between. The CDR3 coding sequence is TGTGCCAGCAGTGAAGCTGCGGTGAAGGGTCGGGCCAAAAACATTCAGTACTTC. It translates to CASSEAAVKGRAKNIQYF.

The chain couples TRBV3-1 (or the pseudogene TRBV3-2) to TRBJ2-5; 9 bases agree with TRBD2. This CDR3 is 16 amino acids long. V gave up 0 bases and J gave up 6 bases; unmatched junction bases: 8. Per germline, CDR1 LGHDT and CDR2 YNNKEL (reference sequence). The CDR3, as DNA: TGTGCCAGCAGCCAAGATAAGGCGGGAGGGCCAAAGACCCAGTACTTC. Translated, it gives CASSQDKAGGPKTQYF.

The chain joins TRBV6-6 to TRBJ2-7, with 7 bases lining up with TRBD1. The CDR3 spans 15 residues. V dropped 0 bases and J dropped 2; count of bases not matched to a gene: 4. Germline CDR1 and CDR2: MNHNY and SVGAGI (reference sequence). The DNA for the CDR3 is TGTGCCAGCAGTTACTCGAATCAGGGGGCCTACGAGCAGTACTTC. Its translation is CASSYSNQGAYEQYF.

J is TRBJ2-1 and V is TRBV2, with 8 bases lining up with TRBD1. The germline gives CDR1 SNHLY, CDR2 FYNNEI. The CDR3 sequence is 13 residues long. V shed 4 bases and J 10 bases; nucleotides not matched to a gene: 6. The CDR3: CASSGLRGQEQFF. For the CDR3, the DNA is TGTGCCAGCAGTGGACTCAGGGGGCAGGAGCAGTTCTTC.

The chain uses TRBV10-3 and TRBJ2-7; 8 bases fit TRBD1. Per germline, CDR1 ENHRY and CDR2 SYGVKD. V shed 11 bases, J shed 1 base, and the junction held 7 bases outside the gene matches. This CDR3 is 13 amino acids long. The CDR3 sequence is CASGGQVSYEQYF. Written as DNA, the CDR3 is TGTGCCTCCGGGGGACAGGTTTCCTACGAGCAGTACTTC.